A single sample gave rise to the 21 T cell receptor beta chains below, sequenced in a study of T-cell reconstitution after alpha-beta-depleted transplantation in children. TCRbeta library preparation incorporated unique molecular identifiers. TCRdb called the PCR reads again in MiXCR, with one record for every CDR3 protein. The sample contains around 480,000 distinct CDR3 sequences, around a third of which appear only once. The source material was PBMCs from the stem cell graft donor, sampled from the stem cell graft. All receptors derive from a human donor who donated a stem cell graft to a child with aplastic anemia.

V gene TRBV7-8 combines with J gene TRBJ1-5, with 7 bases fitting TRBD1. J lost 0 bases, V lost 5 bases, and 19 bases had no gene match. The CDR3 totals 20 residues. The germline CDR1 and CDR2 sequences are SGHVS and FQNEAQ. CDR3 in amino acids: CASSDLNKAGTVYSNQPQHF. CDR3 DNA sequence: TGTGCCAGCAGCGATCTGAATAAGGCCGGGACAGTCTATAGCAATCAGCCCCAGCATTTT.

V and J are TRBV6-2 or TRBV6-3 and TRBJ2-7, with 13 positions matching TRBD2. V lost 0 bases and J lost 3; bases outside the gene matches: 14. The germline gives CDR1 MNHEY, CDR2 SVGEGT. The CDR3 runs 20 residues. The CDR3 DNA sequence: TGTGCCAGCAGTTACTCGAGATCCGGGACTAGCGGGAAGTTCTACTACGAGCAGTACGTC. Translated, it gives CASSYSRSGTSGKFYYEQYV.

The chain carries TRBV7-7 and TRBJ2-2, with D possibly matching TRBD1 (5 bases). Germline V CDR1 and CDR2: SSHAT, FNYEAQ (reference sequence). Between the trimmed V and J ends, which lost 5 bases and 0 bases, there was a span of 13 bases. The CDR3 length is 16 residues. CDR3 loop: CASSQGAGTNTGELFF. CDR3 sequence (DNA): TGTGCCAGCAGCCAAGGAGCAGGGACGAACACCGGGGAGCTGTTTTTT.

V is TRBV20-1 and J is TRBJ1-1; perhaps TRBD1 as D (5 bases). This CDR3 has 14 amino acids. Deletions cut 6 bases from V and 4 bases from J, with 18 bases between. The germline CDR1 and CDR2 sequences are DFQATT and SNEGSKA (reference sequence). Here the CDR3 reads CSAPGVLGSTEAFF. The CDR3 nucleotides are TGCAGTGCCCCGGGGGTATTGGGGAGCACTGAAGCTTTCTTT.

This clonotype was seen a handful of times. This rearrangement joins TRBV10-3 to TRBJ2-1; the D is unclear. The CDR3 is 11 residues long. Germline V gives CDR1 ENHRY, CDR2 SYGVKD. V dropped 6 bases and J dropped 5 bases, with 5 bases sitting between them. CDR3 bases: TGTGCCATCAGGCAGGACAATGAGCAGTTCTTC. It yields the protein CAIRQDNEQFF.

In its sample, this clonotype was seen a few times. This chain connects TRBV20-1 to TRBJ2-5; maybe TRBD2 (6 bases). The germline gives CDR1 DFQATT, CDR2 SNEGSKA (reference sequence). CDR3 length: 14 residues. V lost 5 bases to trimming and J lost 9 bases, with 22 bases between them. CDR3: CSAGGPGPQWAQYF. For the CDR3, the DNA is TGCAGTGCTGGAGGGCCGGGACCCCAGTGGGCCCAGTACTTC.

This chain joins TRBV19 and TRBJ1-1; unclear D gene. Germline V gives CDR1 LNHDA, CDR2 SQIVND (reference sequence). The CDR3 is made up of 14 amino acids. V was shortened by 6 bases and J by 2 bases, with 13 bases between the two germline ends. CDR3 DNA sequence: TGTGCCAGTAGGCAACAAGGAGTAAACACTGAAGCTTTCTTT. Its protein product is CASRQQGVNTEAFF.

The V and J genes are TRBV21-1 and TRBJ2-3; TRBD2 was called by the table and not checked on the DNA. TRBV21-1 is designated a pseudogene. The CDR3 is made up of 15 amino acids. CDR3 coding DNA: TGTGCCAGCAGCAAAGGTAGCGGCCTCACAGATACGCAGTATTTT. Its translation is CASSKGSGLTDTQYF.

The rearrangement uses TRBV2 and TRBJ2-1; tentative D call: TRBD1 (6 bases). V dropped 1 base and J dropped 2 bases, with 9 bases sitting between them. This CDR3 has 15 residues. The germline V gene encodes CDR1 SNHLY and CDR2 FYNNEI. The CDR3 nucleotides are TGTGCCAGCAGTGAAGAGGGGACACCCTACAATGAGCAGTTCTTC. Protein: CASSEEGTPYNEQFF.

The rearrangement uses TRBV27 and TRBJ2-7; 9 positions match TRBD1. Germline CDR1 reads MNHEY; CDR2 reads SMNVEV (reference sequence). The CDR3 sequence is 14 residues long. V lost 8 bases and J lost 4; bases outside the gene matches: 9. CDR3 coding DNA: TGTGCCAGCCGGACCCGGGACAGGGTTTACGAGCAGTACTTC. Translated, it gives CASRTRDRVYEQYF.

The chain couples TRBV5-1 to TRBJ2-5; 12 bases are a match to TRBD2. This CDR3 contains 16 residues. Germline CDR1 is SGHRS and CDR2 is YFSETQ. The J segment lost 2 bases and the V segment lost 0 bases, leaving 2 bases of the junction unmatched. CDR3 nucleotides: TGCGCCAGCAGCTTGGCCGGGACTAGCGGGCAAGAGACCCAGTACTTC. Translation: CASSLAGTSGQETQYF.

Only a few counts were recorded for this clonotype. The chain combines TRBV27 with TRBJ1-2; D might be TRBD1 (6 bases). Germline V gene data show CDR1 as MNHEY and CDR2 as SMNVEV (reference sequence). The CDR3 has 19 amino acids. Trimming took 1 base from V and 4 from J, leaving 25 bases between them. The CDR3 region is CASSLYPGVMQGPFYGYTF. The CDR3 DNA is TGTGCCAGCAGTTTATATCCAGGCGTAATGCAGGGGCCTTTCTATGGCTACACCTTC.

This clonotype appeared once. The V call is TRBV28, the J call TRBJ2-5; the match to TRBD2 covers 11 bases. The junction had 9 bases not matched to a gene; V was cut back by 2 bases and J by 4 bases. Germline V lookup: CDR1 MDHEN, CDR2 SYDVKM. The CDR3 is made up of 17 amino acids. CDR3 in DNA: TGTGCCAGCAGTTTACCCTTGACTAGCGGGATTCGAGAGACCCAGTACTTC. It codes for CASSLPLTSGIRETQYF.

This clonotype is medium-sized within its sample. The chain is built from TRBV20-1 and TRBJ1-2; D remains unclear. The ends were cut back, 1 base at V and 4 bases at J, with 10 bases in the middle. This CDR3 has 13 residues. Germline-derived CDR1 and CDR2 are DFQATT and SNEGSKA (reference sequence). The CDR3: CSARGQVSYGYTF. DNA for the CDR3: TGCAGTGCTAGAGGCCAGGTTAGCTATGGCTACACCTTC.

The chain joins TRBV24-1 to TRBJ1-1; TRBD1 matches 8 bases. Germline CDR1 reads KGHDR; CDR2 reads SFDVKD. V gave up 7 bases and J gave up 1 base; unmatched junction bases: 1. The CDR3 spans 13 residues. The CDR3 region has the DNA TGTGCCACCAGAGGACAGGGGAACACTGAAGCTTTCTTT. Translation gives CATRGQGNTEAFF.

The CDR3 here is CASTLAEGTGELFF. CDR3 nucleotides: TGTGCCAGTACCCTTGCAGAGGGCACCGGGGAGCTGTTTTTT. This chain joins TRBV19 and TRBJ2-2; TRBD2 might be the D (5 bases). The length of the CDR3 is 14 residues. The germline V gene encodes CDR1 LNHDA and CDR2 SQIVND (reference sequence). The V end was cut by 7 bases, the J end by 4 bases, with 13 bases between.

This clonotype has more than one count but fewer than ten. This sequence joins TRBV30 and TRBJ1-2; 8 bases agree with TRBD1. This CDR3 has 15 amino acids. With V trimmed by 5 bases and J by 0 bases, 8 bases remained unmatched. CDR1 GTSNPN and CDR2 SVGIG come from the germline V gene (reference sequence). CDR3 sequence: CAWDRDRISNYGYTF. The CDR3 DNA sequence: TGTGCCTGGGACCGGGACAGGATTTCTAACTATGGCTACACCTTC.

This clonotype was observed a handful of times. The V and J genes are TRBV20-1 and TRBJ1-1, with a weak D call TRBD1 (5 bases). The germline V gene has CDR1 DFQATT and CDR2 SNEGSKA (reference sequence). CDR3 length: 14 amino acids. The V and J ends lost 1 base and 8 bases respectively, with 17 bases between them. This CDR3 is CSARARSIRGEAFF. The CDR3 DNA follows: TGCAGTGCTAGAGCCAGGTCGATCCGGGGGGAAGCTTTCTTT.

The chain carries TRBV7-9 and TRBJ2-7; the match to TRBD2 covers 9 bases. The length of the CDR3 is 15 residues. With 3 bases clipped from V and 2 bases from J, the junction kept 5 bases outside the gene matches. Germline CDR1 is SEHNR and CDR2 is FQNEAQ (reference sequence). The CDR3 DNA sequence: TGTGCCAGCAGCTTCTCTAGCGGGACGACCTACGAGCAGTACTTC. Translated: CASSFSSGTTYEQYF.

This clonotype showed up many times. One junction end does not reproduce the germline sequence, and a read error may be involved. J is TRBJ2-1 and V is TRBV5-1; D not resolved. CDR1 and CDR2 from the germline V gene are SGHRS and YFSETQ. This CDR3 has 14 residues. The CDR3 DNA sequence: TGTGCCAGCAGCTTAGAGGCATCCTACAATGAGCAGTTCTTC. Translation: CASSLEASYNEQFF.

This clonotype occurred a few times. J is TRBJ1-3 and V is TRBV20-1, with 7 bases identical to TRBD1. The germline V gene encodes CDR1 DFQATT and CDR2 SNEGSKA (reference sequence). The CDR3 length is 14 residues. V lost 3 bases, J lost 5 bases, and 7 bases stayed unmatched. CDR3 DNA sequence: TGCAGTGCTAGGCCTACAGGGGTCAGAAACACCATATATTTT. Translated: CSARPTGVRNTIYF.